This T cell receptor (beta chain) was identified in a study of cytotoxic CD8 clonotypes in ibrutinib-treated CLL. This table comes from immunoSEQ multiplex PCR, and its TCRdb copy is limited to in-frame clones, with some not included. Of 110,000 to 150,000 clones listed, 75% to 95% are singletons. The CDR3 extends over 14 amino acids. V was clipped by 1 base and J by 3 bases, with 9 bases between them. Germline V CDR1 and CDR2: SEHNR, FQNEAQ (reference sequence). This specimen consisted of PBMCs, obtained after 12 months of ibrutinib treatment. This chain uses TRBV7-9 with TRBJ1-1; D uncertain. This sequence was found in a human donor with chronic lymphocytic leukemia. The DNA for the CDR3 is TGTGCCAGCAGCTTAGTTTCAACCGACACTGAAGCTTTCTTT. Protein: CASSLVSTDTEAFF.